This record concerns one T cell receptor beta chain sequence. The clone's antigen remains unknown. Per-nucleotide qualities are absent, and no much larger clonotype sits a single base away. The CDR3 regions of human TCRbeta chains were analyzed by immunosequencing. Processing in the source paper ran as follows. TCRs in the repertoires were compared against a reference library of SARS-CoV-2-specific TCRs that had been generated with the MIRA antigen-specificity platform. Breadth meant the fraction of unique TCRs that were SARS-CoV-2-associated, whereas depth meant the fraction of total T cells that were SARS-CoV-2-associated. Using the MIRA data, each spike-specific TCR was mapped to the spike region that the TCR reacts to and placed in a CD4 or CD8 class. Log10-transformed breadth and depth values were compared by one-way ANOVA with Sidak's multiple comparisons tests. Held by TCRdb, this immuneACCESS table contains in-frame sequences only and omits some clones. Under half of the omission traces to an unresolved V gene where checked; the cause of the rest is unknown. V and J calls and clone size come straight from that table; D and trimming were deduced from the DNA. The sample table shows more than 120,000 clones, and around 93% are seen once. The top ten hold approximately 5.4% of the sample.

The time point label, as the study defines it: baseline before first vaccination. Vaccinee samples were obtained from the UK trials COV001 and COV002, which included a single-blind randomized controlled phase 2/3 trial of AZD1222 (ChAdOx1 nCoV-19) in healthy adults. For TCRbeta chain sequencing, PBMC samples were collected from trial participants at day 0 and at day 28 after the second dose. This sample was taken from a study of T cell responses to AZD1222 COVID-19 vaccine (dated by TCRdb to the early 2020s). In the study overall: AZD1222 recipients with second doses at about 4 weeks or about 12 weeks were pooled, because spike-specific TCR depth and breadth did not differ between schedules. TCR sequencing covered 230 or so trial participants: roughly 200 given two doses of AZD1222 and around 26 given two doses of MenACWY control vaccine. Trial participants were enrolled by age into 18-55, 56-69 and 70-plus year subgroups, with 148, 28 and 57 TCR-sequenced participants respectively. The investigation overall reported the following: Most participants were white British and females outnumbered males, and the authors suggested that clonal diversity may have been underestimated. CD4 TCRs associated with the vaccine covered the entire spike protein, and the dominant responses were in regions 160-218 and 743-854. A significant rise in spike-specific TCR breadth and depth was observed after two AZD1222 doses relative to day 0 and relative to MenACWY recipients. Because no day 14 peak-response samples were available, repertoires were characterized only after the peak T cell response. The 56-69-year group was small, and its depth increase did not reach significance, likely because of low power. Epitopes outside the regions mutated in the B.1.351 and B.1.1.7 variants were reportedly recognized by nearly half of the unique spike-specific TCRs. Only five or six AZD1222 recipients were SARS-CoV-2 seropositive at baseline, limiting conclusions about previously exposed vaccinees.

CDR1 and CDR2 are drawn from the germline V gene: SGHRS, YFSETQ. V was cut back by 0 bases and J by 2 bases, leaving a gap of 8 bases between them. Its CDR3 holds 14 amino acids, cysteine through phenylalanine. The CDR3 DNA has 42 bases and is translated from base 1. The chain links TRBV5-1 with TRBJ1-2; no D gene can be assigned with confidence. This receptor was taken from an adult in good health. This specimen was peripheral blood, taken on day 0 of AZD1222 vaccination. CDR3 reads: CASSLVGPNYGYTF. The nucleotide sequence is TGCGCCAGCAGCTTGGTAGGCCCGAACTATGGCTACACCTTC.